This T cell receptor beta chain stems from a study of T cells after somatic rescue of genetic block. Only in-frame clones appear in the TCRdb table, and some are missing; sequencing was by immunoSEQ multiplex PCR. The data hold 65,000 to 70,000 clones, with around 93% observed a single time. V dropped 4 bases and J dropped 13; count of bases not matched to a gene: 13. The CDR3 is 15 amino acids. Germline lookup yields CDR1 SGHRS and CDR2 YFSETQ. Material for sequencing was peripheral blood mononuclear cells (PBMCs). The chain carries TRBV5-1 and TRBJ2-1, with 11 bases that match TRBD2. The sequence was obtained from a man aged 40-50 years. CDR3 amino acids: CASSKPLAGVPFQFF. CDR3 nucleotide sequence: TGCGCCAGCAGCAAGCCACTAGCGGGAGTGCCTTTCCAGTTCTTC.